This TCR beta chain emerged from a study of T-cell memory formation after mild COVID-19. For the study at large: There were largely donor-specific TCR clusters. Study outcomes and limitations: Whether second-wave clones peaking at day 37 were SARS-CoV-2 specific went unconfirmed. Pre-infection memory showed some responding clones, and this suggested that cross-reactive memory joined.

5'RACE, which relied on constant-segment primers, yielded TCR alpha and TCR beta cDNA libraries carrying sample barcodes and UMIs. TCRdb reanalysed the 5' RACE reads using MiXCR and keeps one entry per CDR3 protein. The sample contains tens of thousands of distinct CDR3 sequences, approximately 10% of which appear only once. Trimming left V 6 bases short and J 4 bases short, with 11 bases between. The CDR3 is 13 amino acids. At least ten counts were recorded for this clonotype. Its target is unknown. The J gene is TRBJ2-3, the V gene TRBV12-3 or TRBV12-4, with unresolved D. This receptor was taken from a man between 18 and 35 years old who had mild COVID-19 (a few samples of this study predate the infection). Cell type and time point are not known. Sequencing used PBMCs or a T cell subset sorted from them (not recorded which). This CDR3 is CASSPRWADTQYF. DNA for the CDR3: TGTGCCAGCAGCCCACGGTGGGCAGATACGCAGTATTTT.